Following are 24 T cell receptor beta chains from one sample sequenced in a study of blood T cell repertoires in COVID-19 (dated by TCRdb to about 2020). Library method: the immunoSEQ multiplex PCR assay. TCRdb limited this immuneACCESS table to in-frame rearrangements with V and J called. A share of clones is missing; checked studies link under half to unresolved V genes, and the rest is unexplained. This sample comprises approximately 500,000 clones, 85% to 90% of them detected only once. Roughly 8% of the sample is in the top ten clones. The sequenced material came from peripheral blood. All receptors derive from a woman aged 50 to 60 with COVID-19, enrolled during active disease.

The J gene is TRBJ1-2, the V gene TRBV3-1 (or the pseudogene TRBV3-2); 7 positions match TRBD1. This CDR3 region has 13 residues. The ends lost 0 bases at V and 10 bases at J; junction bases unmatched: 5. Germline V lookup: CDR1 LGHDT, CDR2 YNNKEL (reference sequence). CDR3 DNA: TGTGCCAGCAGCCAAGACCTGACAGGGCTCTACACCTTC. It codes for CASSQDLTGLYTF.

The chain employs TRBV19 and TRBJ1-5; maybe TRBD1 (5 bases). This CDR3 spans 14 amino acids. Deletions cut 1 base from V and 3 bases from J, with 7 bases between. Germline V gene data show CDR1 as LNHDA and CDR2 as SQIVND (reference sequence). CDR3 in DNA: TGTGCCAGTAGTATAGGACAGTACAATCAGCCCCAGCATTTT. Translated, it gives CASSIGQYNQPQHF.

The chain couples TRBV30 to TRBJ2-1; no firm D call. The CDR3 is 17 residues long. The germline V gene has CDR1 GTSNPN and CDR2 SVGIG (reference sequence). V was shortened by 0 bases and J by 3 bases, with 18 bases between the two germline ends. The DNA for the CDR3 is TGTGCCTGGAGTGTAATAGCCTGGCCCTCCCTCTACAATGAGCAGTTCTTC. Protein product: CAWSVIAWPSLYNEQFF.

This clone was counted once. V is TRBV6-6 and J is TRBJ1-2; TRBD1 aligns across 7 bases. The CDR3 totals 14 residues. V lost 5 bases and J lost 4; bases outside the gene matches: 7. Per the germline V gene, CDR1 is MNHNY and CDR2 is SVGAGI (reference sequence). DNA for the CDR3: TGTGCCAGCAGTCGATCCGGGACAGCCTATGGCTACACCTTC. This encodes CASSRSGTAYGYTF.

The gene calls are TRBV19 and TRBJ2-6; tentatively, D is TRBD2 (6 bases). Trimming left V 6 bases short and J 2 bases short, with 8 bases between. CDR1 is LNHDA and CDR2 is SQIVND in the germline V gene (reference sequence). The CDR3 loop spans 14 amino acids. The CDR3: CASSGGTGANVLTF. CDR3 bases: TGTGCCAGTAGCGGGGGAACTGGGGCCAACGTCCTGACTTTC. Supplemented by reference TRBV19 and TRBJ2-6, the full variable domain reads DGGITQSPKYLFRKEGQNVTLSCEQNLNHDAMYWYRQDPGQGLRLIYYSQIVNDFQKGDIAEGYSVSREKKESFPLTVTSAQKNPTAFYLCASSGGTGANVLTFGAGSRLTVL.

J is TRBJ2-1 and V is TRBV29-1; the D gene is possibly TRBD2 (5 bases). From germline, CDR1 is SQVTM and CDR2 ANQGSEA. The ends were cut back, 7 bases at V and 6 bases at J, with 16 bases in the middle. The CDR3 extends over 13 amino acids. CDR3 coding DNA: TGCAGCGCTGGGAGAGGGCCCGGCAATGAGCAGTTCTTC. It is translated as CSAGRGPGNEQFF.

The chain is built from TRBV7-8 and TRBJ2-2; 12 bases align to TRBD2. From germline, CDR1 is SGHVS and CDR2 FQNEAQ. The CDR3 contains 17 residues. V lost 4 bases and J lost 0; bases outside the gene matches: 3. CDR3 sequence: CASSSSSGGANTGELFF. The CDR3 nucleotides are TGTGCCAGCAGCTCCTCTAGCGGGGGGGCGAACACCGGGGAGCTGTTTTTT.

The rearrangement uses TRBV4-1 and TRBJ1-1; TRBD1 aligns across 10 bases. There are 16 residues in the CDR3. V was clipped by 1 base and J by 10 bases; unmatched bases: 12. Germline V gene sequence: CDR1 MGHRA, CDR2 YSYEKL. The CDR3 bases are TGCGCCAGCAGCCAAGCCCCGAGGACAGGGGGTCTTGGAGCTTTCTTT. This encodes CASSQAPRTGGLGAFF.

This clone was seen just once. The chain is built from TRBV7-3 and TRBJ2-3; TRBD2 might be the D (6 bases). The V end lost 3 bases, the J end lost 5 bases, and 12 bases lay between the germline ends. There are 14 residues in the CDR3. Germline V lookup: CDR1 SGHTA, CDR2 FQGTGA. CDR3 loop: CASSLGPGVDTQYF. The CDR3 DNA is TGTGCCAGCAGCTTGGGTCCGGGGGTAGATACGCAGTATTTT.

This clone was recorded only once. This sequence joins TRBV11-3 and TRBJ2-2; a weak D match, TRBD2 (5 bases). Per the germline V gene, CDR1 is SGHNT and CDR2 is YENEEA. The CDR3 runs to 17 residues. V lost 2 bases, J lost 5 bases, and 18 bases lay in between. CDR3 amino acids: CASSLRALGVTTGELFF. The CDR3 DNA follows: TGTGCCAGCAGCTTAAGGGCACTAGGCGTTACTACCGGGGAGCTGTTTTTT.

This sequence joins TRBV3-1 (or the pseudogene TRBV3-2) and TRBJ1-1; tentative D call: TRBD1 (5 bases). CDR3 length: 14 residues. V was trimmed by 1 base and J by 4 bases, leaving 10 bases between them. Germline V CDR1 and CDR2: LGHDT, YNNKEL (reference sequence). This CDR3 is CASSQAMGGTEAFF. CDR3 coding DNA: TGTGCCAGCAGCCAAGCCATGGGGGGCACTGAAGCTTTCTTT.

This clone was recorded a few times. V and J are TRBV7-9 and TRBJ1-5; no definite D call. Trimming cost V 3 bases and J 6 bases, with 6 bases left between them. This CDR3 has 12 residues. From germline, CDR1 is SEHNR and CDR2 FQNEAQ (reference sequence). CDR3 nucleotide sequence: TGTGCCAGCAGCTTTCCAGGTCAGCCCCAGCATTTT. Protein: CASSFPGQPQHF.

This clone was found once. V usage is TRBV19 and J usage is TRBJ2-2; tentative D call: TRBD2 (6 bases). Deletions cut 9 bases from V and 4 bases from J, with 15 bases between. CDR3 length: 14 residues. Germline assignment: CDR1 LNHDA and CDR2 SQIVND (reference sequence). The chain's CDR3 is CASGVGAGTGELFF. CDR3 nucleotides: TGTGCCAGCGGGGTTGGAGCGGGCACCGGGGAGCTGTTTTTT.

The V and J genes are TRBV6-1 and TRBJ2-7; 9 nucleotides line up with TRBD1. Germline-derived CDR1 and CDR2 are MNHNS and SASEGT. This CDR3 comprises 18 residues. The J segment lost 0 bases and the V segment lost 5 bases, leaving 14 bases of the junction unmatched. CDR3 sequence: CASSKGTGSAGSSYEQYF. The CDR3 DNA is TGTGCCAGCAGTAAAGGGACAGGGAGCGCTGGGAGCTCCTACGAGCAGTACTTC.

The chain employs TRBV5-4 and TRBJ1-5, with no clear D. The germline V gene encodes CDR1 SGHNT and CDR2 YYREEE (reference sequence). CDR3 length: 13 amino acids. Trimming stripped 0 bases from V and 7 bases from J, with 8 bases between. The CDR3 protein is CASSLESGQPQHF. In DNA form, the CDR3 reads TGTGCCAGCAGCTTGGAGTCGGGGCAGCCCCAGCATTTT.

The rearrangement joins TRBV30 to TRBJ1-3; D not resolved. Trimming shortened V by 5 bases and J by 2 bases, and 7 bases separated the two germline ends. This CDR3 is built from 12 residues. Germline CDR1 reads GTSNPN; CDR2 reads SVGIG (reference sequence). CDR3 sequence: CAWGIAGNTIYF. For the CDR3, the DNA is TGTGCCTGGGGGATAGCTGGAAACACCATATATTTT.

The chain carries TRBV30 and TRBJ1-1; no clear D. Looked up from germline, CDR1 is GTSNPN and CDR2 is SVGIG (reference sequence). The V and J ends lost 1 base and 2 bases respectively, with 11 bases between them. The CDR3 sequence is 14 residues long. Written as DNA, the CDR3 is TGTGCCTGGAGTGGAGCAGGAATTAACACTGAAGCTTTCTTT. Its protein is CAWSGAGINTEAFF.

V usage is TRBV12-5 and J usage is TRBJ2-1; D remains ambiguous. V was cut by 5 bases and J by 10 bases, with 15 bases left in between. The germline V gene encodes CDR1 LGHNT and CDR2 FRNRAP. This CDR3 comprises 13 residues. The CDR3 DNA is TGTGCTAGTGGTCCCCCCGCAGGAAACGAGCAGTTCTTC. Translating it yields CASGPPAGNEQFF.

This sequence joins TRBV18 and TRBJ2-1; D is ambiguous. CDR1 KGHSH and CDR2 LQKENI come from the germline V gene. V was cut by 2 bases and J by 8 bases, with 10 bases left in between. This CDR3 region has 13 residues. CDR3 sequence (DNA): TGTGCCAGCTCACCAGAACCCGGAGATGAGCAGTTCTTC. Its protein product is CASSPEPGDEQFF.

V gene TRBV7-9 combines with J gene TRBJ1-3, with TRBD1 as a possible D gene (5 bases). Trimming stripped 10 bases from V and 2 bases from J, with 18 bases between. The germline gives CDR1 SEHNR, CDR2 FQNEAQ (reference sequence). CDR3 length: 15 residues. The CDR3, as DNA: TGTGCCACCCTGGCGGAACGGGGGACTGGAAACACCATATATTTT. It specifies CATLAERGTGNTIYF. The full variable domain, rest sourced from reference TRBV7-9 and TRBJ1-3, is DTGVSQNPRHKITKRGQNVTFRCDPISEHNRLYWYRQTLGQGPEFLTYFQNEAQLEKSRLLSDRFSAERPKGSFSTLEIQRTEQGDSAMYLCATLAERGTGNTIYFGEGSWLTVV.

This rearrangement joins TRBV5-1 to TRBJ1-1; D gene uncertain. The CDR3 length is 15 residues. V dropped 0 bases and J dropped 1 base, with 10 bases sitting between them. Germline CDR1 is SGHRS and CDR2 is YFSETQ. The CDR3 DNA sequence: TGCGCCAGCAGCTTGGGTGGTCGGGAGAACACTGAAGCTTTCTTT. This codes for CASSLGGRENTEAFF.

The chain joins TRBV6-5 to TRBJ1-5; weak D call: TRBD1 (5 bases). This CDR3 region has 12 residues. Trimming removed 7 bases from V and 6 bases from J, with 10 bases in between. CDR1 is MNHEY and CDR2 is SVGAGI in the germline V gene. The CDR3 protein is CASNRRAQPQHF. Here the CDR3 DNA reads TGTGCCAGCAACCGCAGGGCTCAGCCCCAGCATTTT.

This chain uses TRBV5-1 with TRBJ2-2, with D possibly being TRBD1 (5 bases). The V gene lost 0 bases and the J gene lost 0 bases, with 6 bases spanning the gap. Per germline, CDR1 SGHRS and CDR2 YFSETQ. The CDR3 length is 15 residues. The CDR3: CASSLGQTNTGELFF. In DNA, the CDR3 is TGCGCCAGCAGCTTGGGACAGACGAACACCGGGGAGCTGTTTTTT.

The chain joins TRBV5-5 to TRBJ1-1; 7 positions agree with TRBD1. Trimming removed 1 base from V and 4 bases from J; junction bases left unmatched: 4. The germline V gene has CDR1 SGHKS and CDR2 YYEKEE (reference sequence). This CDR3 region has 14 residues. The CDR3 region has the DNA TGTGCCAGCAGCTTGACAGGGGATGGCACTGAAGCTTTCTTT. Amino acids: CASSLTGDGTEAFF.